Sequencing of this TCR beta chain was carried out in a study of T cells in Graves' hyperthyroidism and ophthalmopathy. The wider study: Peripheral blood samples were taken at initial diagnosis, prior to any treatment.

Ophthalmopathy patients all had a Clinical Activity Score of at least 3, a NOSPECS grade of at least 4 and disease under 3 months old. Germline CDR1 reads KGHSH; CDR2 reads LQKENI. Deletions cut 3 bases from V and 4 bases from J, with 9 bases between. The CDR3 spans 13 residues. Amplified TCR beta CDR3 regions derived from RNA transcripts. The HTBI primer set drove a first-round RT-PCR of the TCR CDR3. TCRdb reprocessed the multiplex PCR reads via MiXCR and lists one record per CDR3 protein. The sample consists of 360,000 or so distinct CDR3 sequences, 13% to 15% of them appearing once. Findings of the study overall: Ophthalmopathy was predicted by the model a median of 6.5 months ahead of onset. Most clonotypes expanded in thyroid above 0.001 were likewise present in blood.

This clonotype appeared many times. Its specificity is unknown. The genes are TRBV18 and TRBJ2-5, with no clear D. Sequencing input: blood. The sequence was collected from a woman between 55 and 75 years old with Graves' ophthalmopathy. In nucleotides, the CDR3 is TGTGCCAGCTCACCGATCCCTTCAGAGACCCAGTACTTC. This translates into CASSPIPSETQYF.